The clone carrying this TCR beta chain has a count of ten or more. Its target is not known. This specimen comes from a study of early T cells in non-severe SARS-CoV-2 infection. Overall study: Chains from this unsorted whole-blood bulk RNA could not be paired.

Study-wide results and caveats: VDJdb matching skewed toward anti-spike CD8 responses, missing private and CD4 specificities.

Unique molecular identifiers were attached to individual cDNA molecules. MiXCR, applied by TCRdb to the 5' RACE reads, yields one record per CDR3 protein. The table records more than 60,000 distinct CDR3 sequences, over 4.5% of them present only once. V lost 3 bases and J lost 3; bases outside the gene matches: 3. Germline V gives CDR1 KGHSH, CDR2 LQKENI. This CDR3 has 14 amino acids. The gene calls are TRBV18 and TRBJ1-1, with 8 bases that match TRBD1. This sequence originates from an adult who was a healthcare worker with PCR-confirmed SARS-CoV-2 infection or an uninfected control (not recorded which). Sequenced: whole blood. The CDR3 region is CASSPGQADTEAFF. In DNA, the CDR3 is TGTGCCAGCTCACCGGGACAGGCCGACACTGAAGCTTTCTTT.